A single T cell receptor beta chain is shown here with its context. Its antigen is unidentified. Method: immunoSEQ multiplex PCR; TCRdb's copy keeps in-frame clones and lacks some. The data hold about 110,000 clones, with roughly 90% observed a single time. The data are from a study of T cell responses to AZD1222 COVID-19 vaccine. In the study overall: Pooled in the analysis were second doses at about 4 or about 12 weeks.

Germline lookup yields CDR1 MNHEY and CDR2 SVGAGI. The CDR3 extends over 15 amino acids. V lost 2 bases and J lost 2; bases outside the gene matches: 5. Whole-study results and caveats: Vaccine-associated CD4 TCRs ranged over spike, dominating at 160-218 and 743-854.

This TCR came from an adult in good health. The chain couples TRBV6-5 to TRBJ2-7; 8 nucleotides line up with TRBD1. The sample consisted of peripheral blood, taken on day 0 of AZD1222 vaccination. In DNA, the CDR3 is TGTGCCAGCAGTTACGACAGGGGTAGTACCTACGAGCAGTACTTC. Translated, it gives CASSYDRGSTYEQYF.